The next 21 T cell receptor beta chains were all read from a single sample in a study of CD8 T cells in ankylosing spondylitis. For these TCRs, the target antigens are not known. One entry per CDR3 protein results from TCRdb running MiXCR on the 5' RACE reads. The data hold 450,000 or so distinct CDR3 sequences, with roughly 26% observed a single time. Overall study results and limits: The study identified a TCR beta motif of under 10 highly homologous variants that appeared characteristic of ankylosing spondylitis blood.

Sequenced input: blood, either unsorted or a sorted T cell fraction (not recorded which). The receptors stem from a male donor with ankylosing spondylitis.

The rearrangement uses TRBV20-1 and TRBJ2-5; 10 positions agree with TRBD1. The CDR3 runs 12 residues. Looked up from germline, CDR1 is DFQATT and CDR2 is SNEGSKA (reference sequence). The ends lost 6 bases at V and 4 bases at J; junction bases unmatched: 2. The CDR3 spells CSAGDRGETQYF. The CDR3 DNA is TGCAGTGCCGGGGACAGGGGAGAGACCCAGTACTTC.

Only a few counts were recorded for this clonotype. The V call is TRBV5-1, the J call TRBJ1-2; TRBD1 is a possible D gene (6 bases). The CDR3 runs to 13 residues. Germline CDR1 reads SGHRS; CDR2 reads YFSETQ. V lost 3 bases and J lost 4, with 10 bases in between. CDR3 coding DNA: TGCGCCAGCAGCTGGGACACCCCCTATGGCTACACCTTC. Amino acid sequence: CASSWDTPYGYTF.

This clonotype was recorded at least ten times. The chain recombines TRBV11-2 with TRBJ2-7; 13 bases are a match to TRBD2. Unmatched junction bases numbered 6, after V lost 8 bases and J lost 2 bases. Germline V lookup: CDR1 SGHAT, CDR2 FQNNGV. The CDR3 loop spans 15 amino acids. The CDR3 region is CASGRGTSGTYEQYV. The CDR3 DNA reads TGTGCCAGCGGGAGAGGGACTAGCGGGACCTACGAGCAGTACGTC.

Turning to this clonotype: This may be a read error: a much more frequent sequence differs by one nucleotide. The chain employs TRBV7-2 and TRBJ1-6; TRBD1 aligns across 7 bases. Germline CDR1 SGHTA, CDR2 FQGNSA. The CDR3 has 15 residues. The chain's CDR3 is CASSLVGNSGTDPYF. CDR3 coding DNA: TGTGCCAGCAGCTTAGTCGGGAATTCCGGGACAGACCCCTACTTT.

This clonotype was counted between two and nine times. The chain carries TRBV4-1 and TRBJ2-3, with D maybe TRBD2 (5 bases). The V end was cut by 0 bases, the J end by 7 bases, with 11 bases between. There are 14 residues in the CDR3. CDR1 MGHRA and CDR2 YSYEKL come from the germline V gene. For the CDR3, the DNA is TGCGCCAGCAGCCAAGAGGGAGACCGTAATACGCAGTATTTT. Protein product: CASSQEGDRNTQYF.

This clonotype was found a few times. The chain uses TRBV5-1 and TRBJ2-3, with TRBD2 matching over 14 bases. Trimming cost V 1 base and J 3 bases; bases outside gene matches: 4. This CDR3 spans 17 amino acids. The germline CDR1 and CDR2 sequences are SGHRS and YFSETQ. For the CDR3, the DNA is TGCGCCAGCAGCTTGATGGGGACTAGCGGGAGTACAGATACGCAGTATTTT. Encoded protein: CASSLMGTSGSTDTQYF.

The chain has TRBV5-1 and TRBJ1-1, with TRBD1 matching 9 bases. The V gene's germline CDR1 is SGHRS and CDR2 YFSETQ. The CDR3 runs 14 residues. The V gene end was trimmed by 3 bases and the J gene end by 3 bases; junction bases not matched to a gene: 3. The CDR3 bases are TGCGCCAGCAGCTCCGACAGGGGGTACACTGAAGCTTTCTTT. Amino acid sequence: CASSSDRGYTEAFF.

This clonotype occurred a few times. The rearrangement links TRBV20-1 to TRBJ1-5, with a possible D match to TRBD1 (6 bases). CDR1 and CDR2 from the germline V gene are DFQATT and SNEGSKA (reference sequence). The CDR3 is made up of 13 amino acids. Trimming removed 7 bases at V and 5 bases at J, with 15 bases between. CDR3 sequence: CSVRGRWDQPQHF. Written as DNA, the CDR3 is TGCAGTGTCAGGGGCAGGTGGGATCAGCCCCAGCATTTT.

The gene calls are TRBV15 and TRBJ1-2; the D is unclear. The CDR3 has 14 residues. In germline, CDR1 is LNHNV, CDR2 YYDKDF (reference sequence). V was pared by 1 base and J by 5 bases, with 11 bases between. CDR3 DNA: TGTGCCACCAGCAGAGTGCTGACATCTTATGGCTACACCTTC. Translating it yields CATSRVLTSYGYTF.

The chain links TRBV20-1 to TRBJ2-1; 10 bases align to TRBD1. This CDR3 spans 13 amino acids. CDR1 is DFQATT and CDR2 is SNEGSKA in the germline V gene (reference sequence). V dropped 7 bases and J dropped 7; count of bases not matched to a gene: 7. The CDR3: CSVNDRGHNEQFF. Written as DNA, the CDR3 is TGCAGTGTAAATGACAGGGGGCATAATGAGCAGTTCTTC.

The chain combines TRBV3-1 with TRBJ2-5; D not certain. Per the germline V gene, CDR1 is LGHDT and CDR2 is YNNKEL (reference sequence). The CDR3 is made up of 12 amino acids. V lost 2 bases and J lost 3, with 4 bases in between. CDR3 sequence reads: CASSQHEETQYF. In nucleotides, the CDR3 is TGTGCCAGCAGCCAACACGAAGAGACCCAGTACTTC.

This clonotype was detected many times. The gene calls are TRBV4-2 and TRBJ2-1; D might be TRBD1 or TRBD2, each matching 5 bases. CDR1 is LGHNA, CDR2 YNFKEQ, per germline. V gave up 2 bases and J gave up 6 bases, with 14 bases separating them. This CDR3 spans 15 amino acids. The CDR3 loop reads CASSQLLERGNEQFF. Written as DNA, the CDR3 is TGTGCCAGCAGCCAACTACTAGAGAGGGGCAATGAGCAGTTCTTC.

V gene TRBV24-1 combines with J gene TRBJ1-2; TRBD1 agrees at 7 bases. The CDR3 is 14 residues long. V was pared by 3 bases and J by 3 bases, with 3 bases of the junction left unmatched. Germline CDR1 is KGHDR and CDR2 is SFDVKD. The CDR3 is CATSDPGTDYGYTF. DNA of the CDR3: TGTGCCACCAGTGATCCCGGGACAGACTATGGCTACACCTTC.

This clonotype was found a few times. The chain carries TRBV5-1 and TRBJ1-1; D ambiguous. Germline CDR1 is SGHRS and CDR2 is YFSETQ. The V end lost 4 bases, the J end lost 2 bases, and 15 bases lay between the germline ends. This CDR3 region has 15 residues. DNA of the CDR3: TGCGCCAGCAGCCCGGTATCAGGCGTTAACACTGAAGCTTTCTTT. This codes for CASSPVSGVNTEAFF.

CDR3 sequence (DNA): TGCGCCAGCAGCGGACGGGAGGCGGTCGGGGAGCTGTTTTTT. Translating gives CASSGREAVGELFF. This sequence joins TRBV5-1 and TRBJ2-2, with 7 positions matching TRBD2. Per germline, CDR1 SGHRS and CDR2 YFSETQ. V lost 4 bases and J lost 7; bases outside the gene matches: 7. This CDR3 spans 14 amino acids.

The chain links TRBV20-1 to TRBJ2-2; 8 bases align to TRBD1. The V gene end was trimmed by 3 bases and the J gene end by 6 bases; junction bases not matched to a gene: 9. The CDR3 runs to 15 residues. From germline, CDR1 is DFQATT and CDR2 SNEGSKA (reference sequence). The CDR3 is CSASWQGARAGELFF. In DNA, the CDR3 is TGCAGTGCTAGCTGGCAGGGGGCGCGGGCCGGGGAGCTGTTTTTT.

This clonotype was detected many times. The chain carries TRBV28 and TRBJ2-2; possibly TRBD1 for D (6 bases). V was cut by 6 bases and J by 5 bases, with 19 bases left in between. The CDR3 extends over 16 amino acids. Germline lookup yields CDR1 MDHEN and CDR2 SYDVKM. The CDR3 DNA reads TGTGCCAGCAGCAAGGCGGGCAGGGGTGGAACCGGGGAGCTGTTTTTT. It yields the protein CASSKAGRGGTGELFF.

This clonotype was observed at least ten times. The chain carries TRBV7-6 and TRBJ2-3; TRBD2 agrees at 8 bases. The germline V gene has CDR1 SGHVS and CDR2 FNYEAQ. This CDR3 spans 16 amino acids. The V and J ends lost 5 bases and 0 bases, in that order; junction bases with no gene match: 7. The CDR3 loop reads CASSKFSGTSTDTQYF. CDR3 DNA sequence: TGTGCCAGCAGCAAGTTTAGCGGGACTAGCACAGATACGCAGTATTTT.

This chain connects TRBV2 to TRBJ2-3, with 14 bases lining up with TRBD2. The V segment lost 6 bases and the J segment 3 bases; nucleotides outside the gene matches: 14. CDR3 length: 19 residues. Per germline, CDR1 SNHLY and CDR2 FYNNEI. CDR3 protein: CASRVRRTSGRRKTDTQYF. CDR3 DNA: TGTGCCAGCAGAGTTAGAAGGACTAGCGGGAGGAGGAAAACAGATACGCAGTATTTT.

The genes are TRBV10-3 and TRBJ2-2; the D call may be TRBD1 or TRBD2 (6 bases each). The V gene lost 10 bases and the J gene lost 4 bases, with 22 bases spanning the gap. This CDR3 has 16 amino acids. Germline-derived CDR1 and CDR2 are ENHRY and SYGVKD. CDR3 sequence reads: CATSGARGPSTGELFF. DNA for the CDR3: TGTGCCACTTCGGGGGCGCGAGGGCCGAGCACCGGGGAGCTGTTTTTT.

This clonotype was counted a few times. This chain uses TRBV5-1 with TRBJ1-5; D call uncertain. The CDR3 spans 15 residues. V was shortened by 0 bases and J by 3 bases, with 10 bases between the two germline ends. Per the germline V gene, CDR1 is SGHRS and CDR2 is YFSETQ. CDR3 coding DNA: TGCGCCAGCAGCTTGGCTGTGGGTGACAATCAGCCCCAGCATTTT. Translation gives CASSLAVGDNQPQHF.